A selection of T cell receptor beta chains follows, all from one sample in a study of blood T cell repertoires in COVID-19. Repertoires were generated with immunoSEQ multiplex PCR, while TCRdb's copy carries only in-frame clones and drops some. The sample consists of a few hundred thousand clones, 80% to 90% of them appearing once. Sequencing input: peripheral blood. The receptors stem from a man older than 75 with acute or convalescent COVID-19. The CDR3 runs from the conserved cysteine through the conserved F or W.

J gene: TRBJ1-1; V gene: TRBV5-6; CDR3 protein: CASSLRSVRTEAFF
J gene: TRBJ1-5; V gene: TRBV4-3; CDR3 protein: CASSQDWDSPFGPQHF
J gene: TRBJ1-6; V gene: TRBV7-9; CDR3 protein: CASSRRGPSPLHF
J gene: TRBJ1-1; V gene: TRBV15; CDR3 protein: CATSRSLGNTEAFF
J gene: TRBJ1-4; V gene: TRBV6-5; CDR3 protein: CASSTGRGDEKLFF
J gene: TRBJ2-6; V gene: TRBV19; CDR3 protein: CASSTVTGTPYSGANVLTF
J gene: TRBJ1-4; V gene: TRBV6-5; CDR3 protein: CASSPELSEKLFF
J gene: TRBJ1-4; V gene: TRBV27; CDR3 protein: CASSRQGVGEKLFF
J gene: TRBJ1-5; V gene: TRBV25-1; CDR3 protein: CASSVTGDPHQPQHF
J gene: TRBJ2-3; V gene: TRBV7-6; CDR3 protein: CASSLFLAGVQDTQYF
J gene: TRBJ2-1; V gene: TRBV7-3; CDR3 protein: CASSPGREYNEQFF
J gene: TRBJ2-3; V gene: TRBV5-1; CDR3 protein: CASSLGFSRDTDTQYF
J gene: TRBJ2-6; V gene: TRBV5-8; CDR3 protein: CASSPGQPSGANVLTF
J gene: TRBJ2-7; V gene: TRBV19; CDR3 protein: CASSTRTELYEQYF
J gene: TRBJ2-1; V gene: TRBV29-1; CDR3 protein: CSVVWGHEQFF
J gene: TRBJ1-5; V gene: TRBV5-1; CDR3 protein: CASSLEGTEDQPQHF
J gene: TRBJ2-2; V gene: TRBV9; CDR3 protein: CASSVSGRNTGELFF
J gene: TRBJ1-6; V gene: TRBV28; CDR3 protein: CASSFAEDSPLHF
J gene: TRBJ1-2; V gene: TRBV11-2; CDR3 protein: CASSLGRDNYGYTF
J gene: TRBJ2-7; V gene: TRBV18; CDR3 protein: CASSPGGREQYF
J gene: TRBJ2-1; V gene: TRBV7-9; CDR3 protein: CASSDGLAGSSYNEQFF
J gene: TRBJ2-1; V gene: TRBV7-2; CDR3 protein: CASSLASAAVSEQFF
J gene: TRBJ2-5; V gene: TRBV7-9; CDR3 protein: CASSLTRREIETQYF
J gene: TRBJ1-5; V gene: TRBV28; CDR3 protein: CASSLPGGGAWQPQHF
J gene: TRBJ2-3; V gene: TRBV19; CDR3 protein: CASMTSGGIDTQYF
J gene: TRBJ2-1; V gene: TRBV29-1; CDR3 protein: CSVGTGWIDEQFF
J gene: TRBJ1-3; V gene: TRBV5-4; CDR3 protein: CASSFGQSSGNTIYF
J gene: TRBJ2-1; V gene: TRBV9; CDR3 protein: CASSLRTSEHNEQFF
J gene: TRBJ1-2; V gene: TRBV19; CDR3 protein: CASGDRGLSYYGYTF
J gene: TRBJ1-2; V gene: TRBV28; CDR3 protein: CASRRDRGLGYTF
J gene: TRBJ2-1; V gene: TRBV4-1; CDR3 protein: CASSQDSRDRVISYNEQFF
J gene: TRBJ1-2; V gene: TRBV27; CDR3 protein: CASSLSGVLLYGYTF
J gene: TRBJ1-3; V gene: TRBV6-5; CDR3 protein: CASSYDRASGNTIYF
J gene: TRBJ2-7; V gene: TRBV28; CDR3 protein: CASSVGGTTYEQYF